This T cell receptor beta chain was recorded in a study of T cells in Graves' hyperthyroidism and ophthalmopathy. About the research overall: Peripheral blood was secured at the point of initial diagnosis, before any treatment.

The study, taken as a whole, reports: The model foresaw ophthalmopathy a median around 6.4 months prior to onset. Most clonotypes that expanded in the thyroid above 0.001 also showed up in blood.

Blood was sampled at initial diagnosis of hyperthyroidism, prior to onset of any ophthalmopathy symptoms. Regarding this clonotype: Its antigen is still unknown.

What was amplified from RNA transcripts were TCR beta CDR3 regions. An initial round of RT-PCR targeting the TCR CDR3 relied on the HTBI primer set. TCRdb analysed the multiplex PCR reads with MiXCR anew, one entry per CDR3 protein. The sample holds 150,000 or so distinct CDR3 sequences; over 20% are singletons and the top ten take around 70%. Germline values: CDR1 SGHTA, CDR2 FQGTGA. The length of the CDR3 is 14 residues. V gave up 5 bases and J gave up 2 bases; unmatched junction bases: 4. Source material: blood. The V call is TRBV7-3, the J call TRBJ2-5; 8 nucleotides match TRBD2. The sequence came from a woman in her fifties or sixties with Graves' hyperthyroidism that later progressed to Graves' ophthalmopathy. CDR3 loop: CASSDLAGQETQYF. CDR3 in DNA: TGTGCCAGCAGCGATCTAGCGGGTCAAGAGACCCAGTACTTC.